The rows below give T cell receptor beta chains drawn from one sample of a study of tumor-infiltrating lymphocytes in oesophageal squamous cell carcinoma. TCRdb re-called the PCR reads through MiXCR, storing one row per CDR3 protein. The sample has over 10,000 distinct CDR3 sequences; 50% to 65% are singletons. Sequenced material: esophageal tumor tissue. The source of these receptors is a female donor with esophageal squamous cell carcinoma. The CDR3 runs from the conserved cysteine through the conserved F or W. A D gene is named only where the DNA matches it firmly. Where a row states a size, it is once, few, many or the class of an expanded clone; other rows omit it.

J,D,length,V,size,DNA,CDR3
TRBJ1-1,NA,14,TRBV7-2,NA,TGTGCCAGCAGCTTAGCGTGGGGAAACACTGAAGCTTTCTTT,CASSLAWGNTEAFF
TRBJ2-1,TRBD2,15,TRBV5-5,NA,TGTGCCAGCAGCTTGTGGGCTAGCGGGAGGGACGAGCAGTTCTTC,CASSLWASGRDEQFF
TRBJ2-5,NA,14,TRBV6-1,medium-sized,TGTGCCAGCAGTTTTCCCGGACCTAGGAAGACCCAGTACTTC,CASSFPGPRKTQYF
TRBJ2-4,TRBD2,18,TRBV6-1,once,TGTGCCAGCAGTTCTCCGTCCGTAGCGGGAGGAGCCAAAAACATTCAGTACTTC,CASSSPSVAGGAKNIQYF
TRBJ1-4,NA,17,TRBV7-8,few,TGTGCCAGCAGCCCTGAATCGAATCTGTGGAGTAATGAAAAACTGTTTTTT,CASSPESNLWSNEKLFF
TRBJ2-1,TRBD1,15,TRBV5-6,few,TGTGCCAGCAGCCACCGGGACAGTTCTTACAATGAGCAGTTCTTC,CASSHRDSSYNEQFF
TRBJ2-5,NA,16,TRBV28,NA,TGTGCCAGCAGTTTAATCTTGGGGGACCTACAAGAGACCCAGTACTTC,CASSLILGDLQETQYF
TRBJ2-7,NA,12,TRBV7-4,NA,TGTGCCAGCAGCTTAGTAAAGTACGAGCAGTACTTC,CASSLVKYEQYF
TRBJ2-5,NA,13,TRBV7-9,NA,TGTGCTAGCAGCTTAATGGGAGAAGAGACCCAGTACTTC,CASSLMGEETQYF
TRBJ1-6,NA,15,TRBV7-9,few,TGTGCCAGCAGCCCGGGACTGAATCGTAATTCACCCCTCCACTTT,CASSPGLNRNSPLHF
TRBJ2-2,TRBD1,15,TRBV7-6,many,TGTGCCAGCAGCCCAGGGACAGGGGTGGCCGGGGAGCTGTTTTTT,CASSPGTGVAGELFF
TRBJ1-6,NA,11,TRBV3-1,NA,TGTGCCAGCAGCCACAATTCACCCCTCCACTTC,CASSHNSPLHF
TRBJ2-5,NA,13,TRBV7-3,few,TGTGCCAGCAGCTTACCGAGGCAAGAGACCCAGTACTTC,CASSLPRQETQYF
TRBJ1-5,NA,15,TRBV6-6,NA,TGTGCCAGCAGTTACTCGTCAGGGCGACGCCAGCCCCAGCATTTT,CASSYSSGRRQPQHF
TRBJ2-3,TRBD2,15,TRBV7-2,NA,TGTGCCAGCAGCTTGTTACTAGCGGGAACAGATACGCAGTATTTT,CASSLLLAGTDTQYF
TRBJ2-7,NA,14,TRBV6-1,NA,TGTGCCAGCAGTTATTATCACCGGACAGACGAGCAGTACTTC,CASSYYHRTDEQYF
TRBJ2-5,TRBD1,16,TRBV12-3/TRBV12-4,few,TGTGCCAGCAGCCCCGGGACAGGGGACGGTCGGAAGACCCAGTACTTC,CASSPGTGDGRKTQYF
TRBJ2-1,NA,13,TRBV7-8,NA,TGTGCCAGCAGCTTAGACGCAAACAATGAGCAGTTCTTC,CASSLDANNEQFF
TRBJ1-1,NA,14,TRBV12-3/TRBV12-4,once,TGTGCCAGCAGCCCTGGAATAGAGAACACTGAAGCTTTCTTT,CASSPGIENTEAFF
TRBJ2-6,TRBD1,16,TRBV7-2,few,TGTGCCAGCAGTCCTAGTACAGGGGCTGGGGCCAACGTCCTGACTTTC,CASSPSTGAGANVLTF
TRBJ2-1,TRBD2,14,TRBV10-3,NA,TGTGCCTCTACAGATGCGGGAGGGTACAATGAGCAGTTCTTC,CASTDAGGYNEQFF
TRBJ1-2,NA,16,TRBV18,NA,TGTGCCAGCTCACCCCCCAATGGGGGGCCGGCCTATGGCTACACCTTC,CASSPPNGGPAYGYTF
TRBJ2-5,NA,11,TRBV7-6,few,TGTGCCTGTGGGCTCCAAGAGACCCAGTACTTC,CACGLQETQYF
TRBJ2-7,NA,14,TRBV6-2/TRBV6-3,NA,TGTGCCAGCAGCGCTAAAGCGGATTCCTACGAGCAGTACTTC,CASSAKADSYEQYF
TRBJ2-1,NA,14,TRBV7-3,NA,TGTGCCAGCAGCCCCTACTTCCTAGGTAATGAGCAGTTCTTC,CASSPYFLGNEQFF
TRBJ2-5,NA,15,TRBV6-1,NA,TGTGCCAGCAGTCAAGGGGGGGGGCGACGGGAGACCCAGTACTTC,CASSQGGGRRETQYF
TRBJ2-1,TRBD2,16,TRBV7-6,few,TGTGCCAGCAGCTTAGTAACTAGCGGGAGGTACAATGAGCAGTTCTTC,CASSLVTSGRYNEQFF
TRBJ2-1,TRBD2,16,TRBV7-3,many,TGTGCCAGCAGCTTATCCTGGACTAGCGGGGGCAATGAGCAGTTCTTC,CASSLSWTSGGNEQFF
TRBJ2-1,NA,13,TRBV6-8,NA,TGTGCCAGCAGCCACGGCGGTTCCGATACGCAGTTCTTC,CASSHGGSDTQFF
TRBJ2-7,TRBD2,16,TRBV7-2,NA,TGTGCCAGCAGCTTAGGGGCGGGAGTTCGGTCCTACGAGCAGTACTTC,CASSLGAGVRSYEQYF
TRBJ2-1,TRBD2,18,TRBV24-1,NA,TGTGCCACCAGTGATCCCAATCCTAGCGGCAGCTCCTACAATGAGCAGTTCTTC,CATSDPNPSGSSYNEQFF
TRBJ2-7,NA,14,TRBV28,medium-sized,TGTGCCAGCAGTATACCCGGGTACTCCTACGAGCAGTACTTC,CASSIPGYSYEQYF
TRBJ2-3,NA,14,TRBV20-1,NA,TGCAGTGCTAGAGTCGCGTCTAGCACAGATACGCAGTATTTT,CSARVASSTDTQYF
TRBJ1-5,NA,15,TRBV2,many,TGTGCCAGCAGTGAGGAAAGTACAGGGACTCAGCCCCAGCATTTT,CASSEESTGTQPQHF
TRBJ2-1,NA,15,TRBV7-3,NA,TGTGCCAGCAGCTCGGCCCCGAGCTCCTACAATGAGCAGTTCTTC,CASSSAPSSYNEQFF
TRBJ2-3,NA,13,TRBV7-1,NA,TGTGCCACCCGGTTTTCTAGCACAGATACGCAGTATTTT,CATRFSSTDTQYF
TRBJ2-3,NA,12,TRBV6-1,few,TGTGCCAGCAGTGAATGGGGTACTACGCAGTATTTT,CASSEWGTTQYF
TRBJ2-7,TRBD1,13,TRBV28,NA,TGTGCCAGCAGCCGCGGACAGGTCTACGAGCAGTACTTC,CASSRGQVYEQYF
TRBJ2-1,NA,15,TRBV7-2,few,TGTGCCAGCAGCTCAGACTTGTTCTCCTACAATGAGCAGTTCTTC,CASSSDLFSYNEQFF
TRBJ2-1,NA,15,TRBV5-3,NA,TGTGCCAGCAGCTTGGCCGAAGGGAGGTACAATGAGCAGTTCTTC,CASSLAEGRYNEQFF
TRBJ2-7,TRBD2,19,TRBV7-6,NA,TGTGCCAGCAGCTTCCGGACCGGGACTAGCGGGAGCTCCTACAATGAGCAGTACTTC,CASSFRTGTSGSSYNEQYF
TRBJ1-1,NA,13,TRBV7-2,once,TGTGCCAGCAGCTTATCGCATGAGGTGCAAGCTTTCTTT,CASSLSHEVQAFF
TRBJ2-7,TRBD1,16,TRBV7-2,few,TGTGCCAGCAGCTTAGACTTCGGGACAGCGACCTACGAGCAGTACTTC,CASSLDFGTATYEQYF
TRBJ2-7,TRBD2,19,TRBV18,many,TGTGCCAGCTCATCCACTGAACCGGGACTAGCGGGAGGATCGTACGAGCAGTACTTC,CASSSTEPGLAGGSYEQYF
TRBJ2-7,TRBD1,15,TRBV6-2/TRBV6-3,NA,TGTGCCAGCAGTTCGCACAGGGGGGAGTACTACGAGCAGTACTTC,CASSSHRGEYYEQYF
TRBJ1-1,NA,16,TRBV7-2,NA,TGTGCCAGCAGCTTAGGTTTTACCGGGGATGTCACTGAAGCTTTCTTT,CASSLGFTGDVTEAFF
TRBJ2-7,TRBD1,14,TRBV6-1,NA,TGTGCCAGCAGTTATGACAGGGGGCCCTACGAGCAGTACTTC,CASSYDRGPYEQYF